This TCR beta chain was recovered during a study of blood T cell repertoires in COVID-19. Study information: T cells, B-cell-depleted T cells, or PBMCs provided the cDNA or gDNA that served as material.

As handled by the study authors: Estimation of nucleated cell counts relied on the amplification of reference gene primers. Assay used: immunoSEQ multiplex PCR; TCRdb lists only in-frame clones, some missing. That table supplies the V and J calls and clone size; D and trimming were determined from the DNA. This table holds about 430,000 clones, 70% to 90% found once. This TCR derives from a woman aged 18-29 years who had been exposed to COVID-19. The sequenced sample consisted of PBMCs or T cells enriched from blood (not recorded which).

For the CDR3, the DNA is TGTGCCAGCAGTGGCCTGGGAGCAGATACGCAGTATTTT. Protein: CASSGLGADTQYF. The chain uses TRBV2 and TRBJ2-3; weak D call: TRBD2 (5 bases). The length of the CDR3 is 13 residues. The ends were cut back, 4 bases at V and 4 bases at J, with 9 bases in the middle. The germline V gene has CDR1 SNHLY and CDR2 FYNNEI.